This T cell receptor beta chain was observed in a study of T cell responses to AZD1222 COVID-19 vaccine. At the level of the study: Pooling was applied to second doses at about 4 or about 12 weeks. Overall study findings and caveats: Seropositive AZD1222 recipients at baseline numbered only six or seven. Reportedly, nearly half of unique spike TCRs recognized epitopes outside B.1.351/B.1.1.7 mutations.

The table lists this clone with a count of one. The antigen is undetermined. The table came from immunoSEQ multiplex PCR; TCRdb's copy has only in-frame clones and leaves some out. The table shows some 130,000 clones, with 92% occurring only once. The CDR3 consists of 14 residues. V lost 7 bases, J lost 1 base, and 4 bases stayed unmatched. Per germline, CDR1 SQVTM and CDR2 ANQGSEA. The sequenced sample was peripheral blood, obtained on day 0 of AZD1222 vaccination. The chain employs TRBV29-1 and TRBJ2-2; 9 nucleotides agree with TRBD2. The source is an adult in good health. The CDR3, as DNA: TGCAGCGGCCAACTAGCGGGGAACACCGGGGAGCTGTTTTTT. Amino acids: CSGQLAGNTGELFF.